These T cell receptor beta chains were read from a single sample in a study of cytomegalovirus exposure and HLA in healthy donors. Method: immunoSEQ multiplex PCR; TCRdb's copy keeps in-frame clones and lacks some. The sample includes 100,000 to 150,000 clones, 77% of them seen just once. Input material: PBMCs. Every receptor here comes from a woman in her thirties or forties in good health and CMV-seropositive. Each CDR3 is given without its conserved first and last residue. Size is omitted from some rows. Given values are once, few, many or a class for expanded clones.

cdr3_length clone_size v_call cdr3_aa
14 . TRBV6-1 ASSDEEGHVTDTQY
12 few TRBV9 ASSADYHADTQY
13 few TRBV6-1 ASSVIRVLKETQY
11 . TRBV5-1 ASRLTGEETQY
14 . TRBV7-8 ASSLGWDTSTDTQY
14 . TRBV19 ASSIGRTVRNTEAF
11 . TRBV5-1 ASSLRAGGEQY
13 . TRBV6-5 ASRDGTSDYNEQF
12 . TRBV2 ASTGLAYPYEQY
14 . TRBV28 ASSEYRTLAKNIQY
14 . TRBV6-5 ASSSLGTSGWDTQY
12 few TRBV5-4 ASSSGTTTYEQY
14 . TRBV4-1 ASSQDFPDRDAEAF
12 . TRBV10-1 ASSEQRRLGEQF
14 . TRBV27 ASSSLLAPSTDTQY
12 . TRBV5-1 ASSWTRNTDTQY
11 . TRBV15 ATSRLKNTEAF
11 . TRBV7-9 ASSGDSMVWQY
12 few TRBV6-1 ASSEAPGGYGYT
14 . TRBV28 ASSKGQGFFTDTQY
12 . TRBV19 ASSIKGLGGEQF
16 . TRBV10-3 AISESWGTGGSGNTIY
12 . TRBV2 ASSGTSGQETQY